This T cell receptor beta chain appears in the sequencing data of a study of T cells in Graves' hyperthyroidism and ophthalmopathy. Study results and limitations: Ophthalmopathy onset followed model prediction by a median roughly 6.5 months. Most thyroid clonotypes expanded above 0.001 appeared in blood too.

The germline CDR1 and CDR2 sequences are ENHRY and SYGVKD. This CDR3 is 14 amino acids long. Points on this clonotype: Its antigen is as yet unknown. One end of the junction varies from germline; a read error may be responsible.

Amplification targeted TCR beta CDR3 regions from RNA transcripts. In the first-round RT-PCR of the TCR CDR3, the HTBI primer set was used. TCRdb re-analysed the multiplex PCR reads in MiXCR, keeping a single row per CDR3 protein. The table includes approximately 510,000 distinct CDR3 sequences, 40% to 55% detected once. This receptor was obtained from an adult woman with Graves' disease, either hyperthyroidism or ophthalmopathy (not recorded which). V and J are TRBV10-3 and TRBJ1-2, with a weak D call TRBD1 (5 bases). Sequencing was carried out using peripheral blood or thyroid tissue (not recorded which). CDR3 in amino acids: CATSGQGSSYGYTF. CDR3 sequence (DNA): TGTGCCACCAGTGGGCAGGGTAGCTCCTATGGCTACACCTTC.